Listed below are T cell receptor beta chains from one sample, sequenced in a study of monozygotic twins with inflammatory bowel disease. With the 5' RACE reads reprocessed, TCRdb shows one record per CDR3 protein and no DNA. This sample contains approximately 400,000 distinct CDR3 sequences. Sequenced: blood. These receptors were collected from a human donor with ulcerative colitis or Crohn's disease, or a healthy co-twin of an affected twin (not recorded which). The CDR3 runs from the conserved cysteine through the conserved F or W.

J,V,CDR3
TRBJ1-3,TRBV12-3/TRBV12-4,CASSLRGNTIYF
TRBJ2-7,TRBV7-9,CASTLSASEQYF
TRBJ2-3,TRBV12-3/TRBV12-4,CASSPRYRGVDTQYF
TRBJ1-5,TRBV20-1,CSANGGANQPQHF
TRBJ2-1,TRBV7-2,CASSLQGYREQFF
TRBJ1-2,TRBV18,CASSSGETYGYTF
TRBJ1-6,TRBV10-3,CATTDRQNSPLHF
TRBJ2-1,TRBV5-1,CASSLPWDSGNNEQFF
TRBJ2-3,TRBV25-1,CASSDRTPSTDTQYF
TRBJ2-1,TRBV4-1,CASSQIDIGTGGEQFF
TRBJ2-4,TRBV7-9,CASSPQGAWAKNIQYF
TRBJ2-1,TRBV7-9,CASSSRQGDNEQFF
TRBJ2-2,TRBV7-8,CASSLGTGRTGELFF
TRBJ2-2,TRBV7-3,CASSLIPSGRGETGELFF